Listed below are T cell receptor beta chains from one sample, sequenced in a study of blood T cell repertoires in COVID-19. The assay was immunoSEQ multiplex PCR, and TCRdb's table has in-frame clones only and misses some. Of 250,000 to 350,000 clones listed, more than 65% are singletons. The sample was peripheral blood. These receptors were collected from a person aged 70 to 85 with COVID-19, enrolled during active disease. The CDR3 runs from the conserved cysteine through the conserved F or W.

V | CDR3
TRBV6-5 | CASRQNQGKEQFF
TRBV18 | CASSPSSGRAGSYNEQFF
TRBV9 | CASSYTGEGNTIYF
TRBV3-1/TRBV3-2 | CASSQEAGDRTDVASGMSTDTQYF
TRBV5-6 | CASSPGHLNTEAFF
TRBV6-1 | CASSEARTGGNEQFF
TRBV11-2 | CASSLGLAGGVNEQYF
TRBV4-3 | CASSQDLGGDYGYTF
TRBV3-1/TRBV3-2 | CASSQASEKLFF
TRBV5-4 | CASNPQLAGGTNEQFF
TRBV18 | CASSPGEGEQYF
TRBV7-9 | CASSTEQGPVRQPQHF
TRBV6-4 | CASSDSIALAGTDTQYF
TRBV27 | CASRKTGGFGNEQFF
TRBV10-3 | CAIRPGTGREASGYTF
TRBV15 | CATSRDLVSSEQYF
TRBV19 | CATSAGQGYGTEAFF
TRBV7-6 | CASSLRASGVYEQFF
TRBV5-1 | CASSLRQDTGELFF
TRBV14 | CASSLDRDSLNEQFF
TRBV3-1/TRBV3-2 | CASSQPSGYGYTF
TRBV7-8 | CASSPPLSSGANEKLFF
TRBV5-1 | CASSLVERAATNEKLFF
TRBV7-2 | CASSLHRDREATEAFF
TRBV4-3 | CASSQDLQGREKLFF
TRBV28 | CASSFTSPDTQYF
TRBV3-1/TRBV3-2 | CASSPTGAGGNNEQFF
TRBV11-2 | CASSLDRQGARTQHF
TRBV15 | CATSTNSNTEAFF
TRBV7-9 | CASSSDSEKLFF
TRBV28 | CASSLTSGTGVQPQHF
TRBV6-1 | CASSLIYQPQHF
TRBV28 | CASSNRAGGPYEQFF
TRBV27 | CASSPTRHTGSGYSGANVLTF
TRBV7-2 | CASSVDYSSYNEQFF